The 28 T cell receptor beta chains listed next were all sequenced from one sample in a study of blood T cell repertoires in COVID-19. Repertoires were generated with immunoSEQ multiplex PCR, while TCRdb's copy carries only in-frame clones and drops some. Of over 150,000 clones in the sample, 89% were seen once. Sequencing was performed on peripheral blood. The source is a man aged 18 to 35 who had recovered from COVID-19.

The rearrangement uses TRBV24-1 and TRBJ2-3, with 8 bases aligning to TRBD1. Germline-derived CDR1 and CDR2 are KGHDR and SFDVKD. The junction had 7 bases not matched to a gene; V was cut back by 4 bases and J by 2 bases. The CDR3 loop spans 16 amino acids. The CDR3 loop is CATSEGTGGITDTQYF. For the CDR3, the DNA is TGTGCCACCAGTGAGGGCACAGGGGGGATCACAGATACGCAGTATTTT.

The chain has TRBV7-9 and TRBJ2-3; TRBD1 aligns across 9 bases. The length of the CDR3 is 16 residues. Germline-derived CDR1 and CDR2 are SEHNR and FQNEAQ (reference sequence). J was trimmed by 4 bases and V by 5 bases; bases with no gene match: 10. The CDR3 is CASSTGQGMSPDTQYF. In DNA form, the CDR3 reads TGTGCCAGCAGCACCGGACAGGGGATGTCCCCAGATACGCAGTATTTT.

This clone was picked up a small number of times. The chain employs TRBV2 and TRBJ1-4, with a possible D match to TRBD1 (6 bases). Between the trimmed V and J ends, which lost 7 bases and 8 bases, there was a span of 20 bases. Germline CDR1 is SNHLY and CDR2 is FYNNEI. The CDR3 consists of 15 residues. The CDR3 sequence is CASTLLQGSLEKLFF. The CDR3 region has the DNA TGTGCCAGCACTCTTCTCCAGGGGTCTTTGGAAAAACTGTTTTTT.

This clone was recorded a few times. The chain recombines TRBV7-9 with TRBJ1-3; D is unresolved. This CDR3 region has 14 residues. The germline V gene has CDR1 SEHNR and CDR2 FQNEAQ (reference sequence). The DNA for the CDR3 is TGTGCAGTGGAGGACGGCCACTCTGGAAACACCATATATTTT. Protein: CAVEDGHSGNTIYF.

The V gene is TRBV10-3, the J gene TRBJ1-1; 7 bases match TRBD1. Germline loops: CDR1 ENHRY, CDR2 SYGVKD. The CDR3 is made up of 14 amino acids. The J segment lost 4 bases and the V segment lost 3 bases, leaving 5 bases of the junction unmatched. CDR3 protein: CAISEWAGGTEAFF. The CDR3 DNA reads TGTGCCATCAGTGAATGGGCAGGGGGCACTGAAGCTTTCTTT.

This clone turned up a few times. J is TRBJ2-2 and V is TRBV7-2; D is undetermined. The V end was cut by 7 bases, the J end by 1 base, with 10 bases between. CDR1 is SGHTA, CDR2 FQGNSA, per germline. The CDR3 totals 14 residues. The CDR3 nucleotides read TGTGCCAGCACCGAAAACATGAACACCGGGGAGCTGTTTTTT. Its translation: CASTENMNTGELFF.

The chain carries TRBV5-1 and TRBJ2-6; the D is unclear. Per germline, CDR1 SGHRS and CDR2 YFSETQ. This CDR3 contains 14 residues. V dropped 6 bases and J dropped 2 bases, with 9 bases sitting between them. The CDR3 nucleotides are TGCGCCAGCACCGTGGTAGCTGGGGCCAACGTCCTGACTTTC. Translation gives CASTVVAGANVLTF.

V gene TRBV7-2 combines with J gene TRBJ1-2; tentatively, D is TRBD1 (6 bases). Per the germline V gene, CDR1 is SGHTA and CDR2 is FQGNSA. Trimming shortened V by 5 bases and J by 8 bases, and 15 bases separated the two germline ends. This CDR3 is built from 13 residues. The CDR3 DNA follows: TGTGCCAGCAGCCCGAACAGGGAAGGAGGCTACACCTTC. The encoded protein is CASSPNREGGYTF. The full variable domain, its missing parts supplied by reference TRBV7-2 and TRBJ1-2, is GAGVSQSPSNKVTEKGKDVELRCDPISGHTALYWYRQSLGQGLEFLIYFQGNSAPDKSGLPSDRFSAERTGGSVSTLTIQRTQQEDSAVYLCASSPNREGGYTFGSGTRLTVV.

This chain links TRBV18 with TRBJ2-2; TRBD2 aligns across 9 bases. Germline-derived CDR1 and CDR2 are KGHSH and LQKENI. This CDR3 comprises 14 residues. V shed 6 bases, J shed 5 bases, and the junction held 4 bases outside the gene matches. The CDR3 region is CASSPGLATGELFF. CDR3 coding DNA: TGTGCCAGCTCCCCAGGACTAGCGACCGGGGAGCTGTTTTTT.

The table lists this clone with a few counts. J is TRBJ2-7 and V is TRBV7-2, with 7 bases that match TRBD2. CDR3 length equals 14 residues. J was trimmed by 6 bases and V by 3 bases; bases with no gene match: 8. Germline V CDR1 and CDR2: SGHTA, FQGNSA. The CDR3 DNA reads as TGTGCCAGCAGCTTCACGGGAGGACCCTTCGAGCAGTACTTC. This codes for CASSFTGGPFEQYF.

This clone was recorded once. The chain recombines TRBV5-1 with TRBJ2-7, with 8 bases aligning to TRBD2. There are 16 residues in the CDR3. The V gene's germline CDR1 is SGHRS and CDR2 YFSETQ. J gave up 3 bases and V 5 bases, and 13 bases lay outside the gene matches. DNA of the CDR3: TGCGCCAGCAGTTTGACCTTCACTAGCGGTGACTACGAGCAGTACTTC. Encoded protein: CASSLTFTSGDYEQYF.

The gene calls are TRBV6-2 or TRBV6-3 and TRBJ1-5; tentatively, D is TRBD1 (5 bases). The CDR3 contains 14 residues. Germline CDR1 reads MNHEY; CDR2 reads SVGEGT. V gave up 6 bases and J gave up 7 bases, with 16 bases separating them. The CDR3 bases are TGTGCCAGCAGCCACGGGGGGACCCGACAGCCCCAGCATTTT. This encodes CASSHGGTRQPQHF.

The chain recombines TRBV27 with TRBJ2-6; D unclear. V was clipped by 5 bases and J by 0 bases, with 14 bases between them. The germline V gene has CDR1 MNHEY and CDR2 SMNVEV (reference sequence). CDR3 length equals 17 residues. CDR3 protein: CASSQALAGSGANVLTF. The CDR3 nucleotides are TGTGCCAGCAGTCAAGCCCTTGCCGGCTCTGGGGCCAACGTCCTGACTTTC.

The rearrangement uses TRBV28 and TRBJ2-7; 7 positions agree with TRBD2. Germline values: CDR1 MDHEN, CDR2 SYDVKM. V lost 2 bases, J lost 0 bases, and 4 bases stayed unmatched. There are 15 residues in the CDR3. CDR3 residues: CASSLPRDYSYEQYF. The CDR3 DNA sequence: TGTGCCAGCAGTTTACCGCGGGACTACTCCTACGAGCAGTACTTC.

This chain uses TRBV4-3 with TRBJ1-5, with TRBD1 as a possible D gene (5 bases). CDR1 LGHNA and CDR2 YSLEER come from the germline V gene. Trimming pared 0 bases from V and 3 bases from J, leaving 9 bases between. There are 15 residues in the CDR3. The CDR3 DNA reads TGCGCCAGCAGCCAAGATCCAGGGATCAATCAGCCCCAGCATTTT. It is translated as CASSQDPGINQPQHF.

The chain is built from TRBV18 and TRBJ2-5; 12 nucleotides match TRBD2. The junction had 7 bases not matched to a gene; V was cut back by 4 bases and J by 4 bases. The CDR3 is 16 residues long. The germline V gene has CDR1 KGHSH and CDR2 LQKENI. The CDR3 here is CASSLMTSGRGETQYF. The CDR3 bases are TGTGCCAGCTCACTCATGACTAGCGGGAGAGGAGAGACCCAGTACTTC.

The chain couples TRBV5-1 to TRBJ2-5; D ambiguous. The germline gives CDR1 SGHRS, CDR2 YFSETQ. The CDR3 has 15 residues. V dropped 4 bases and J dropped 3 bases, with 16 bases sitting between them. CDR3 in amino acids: CASSPLRRDKETQYF. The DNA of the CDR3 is TGCGCCAGCAGCCCCCTTAGGAGAGATAAAGAGACCCAGTACTTC.

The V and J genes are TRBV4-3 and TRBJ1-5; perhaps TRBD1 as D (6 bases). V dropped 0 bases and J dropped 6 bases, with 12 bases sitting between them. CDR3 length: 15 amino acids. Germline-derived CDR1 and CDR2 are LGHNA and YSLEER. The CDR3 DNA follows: TGCGCCAGCAGCCAAGATGCGGGGGGCTCTCAGCCCCAGCATTTT. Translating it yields CASSQDAGGSQPQHF.

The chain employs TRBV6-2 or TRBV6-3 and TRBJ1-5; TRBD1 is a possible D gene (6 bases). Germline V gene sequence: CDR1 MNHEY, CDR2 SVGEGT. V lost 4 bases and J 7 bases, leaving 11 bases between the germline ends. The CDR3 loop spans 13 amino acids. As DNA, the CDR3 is TGTGCCAGCAGTTTTCAGGGGTACCAGCCCCAGCATTTT. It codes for CASSFQGYQPQHF.

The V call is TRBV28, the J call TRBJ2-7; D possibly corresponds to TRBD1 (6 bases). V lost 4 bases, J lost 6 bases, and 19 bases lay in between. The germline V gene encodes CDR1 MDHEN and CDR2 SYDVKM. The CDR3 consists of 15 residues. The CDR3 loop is CASSWDGGVDGEQYF. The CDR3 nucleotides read TGTGCCAGCAGTTGGGATGGGGGCGTTGATGGCGAGCAGTACTTC.

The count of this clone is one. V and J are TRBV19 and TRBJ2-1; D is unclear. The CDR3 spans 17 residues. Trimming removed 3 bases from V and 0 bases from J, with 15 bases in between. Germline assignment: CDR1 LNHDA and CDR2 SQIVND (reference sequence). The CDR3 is CASSIPPALYSYNEQFF. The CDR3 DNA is TGTGCCAGTAGTATCCCCCCCGCGCTATACTCCTACAATGAGCAGTTCTTC.

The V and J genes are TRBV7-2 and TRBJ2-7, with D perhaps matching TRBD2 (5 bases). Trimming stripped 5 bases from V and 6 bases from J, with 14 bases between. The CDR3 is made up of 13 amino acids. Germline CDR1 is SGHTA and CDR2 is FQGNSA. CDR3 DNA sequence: TGTGCCAGCAGCCCAAGAGGGCGAGGCGAGCAGTACTTC. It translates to CASSPRGRGEQYF. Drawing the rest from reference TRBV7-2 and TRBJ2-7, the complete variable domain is GAGVSQSPSNKVTEKGKDVELRCDPISGHTALYWYRQSLGQGLEFLIYFQGNSAPDKSGLPSDRFSAERTGGSVSTLTIQRTQQEDSAVYLCASSPRGRGEQYFGPGTRLTVT.

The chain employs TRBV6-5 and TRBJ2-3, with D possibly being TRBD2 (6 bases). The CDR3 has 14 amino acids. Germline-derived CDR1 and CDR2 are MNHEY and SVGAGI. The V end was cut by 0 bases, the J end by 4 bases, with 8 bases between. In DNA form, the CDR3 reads TGTGCCAGCAGTTACTCAGGAGGGGCAGATACGCAGTATTTT. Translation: CASSYSGGADTQYF.

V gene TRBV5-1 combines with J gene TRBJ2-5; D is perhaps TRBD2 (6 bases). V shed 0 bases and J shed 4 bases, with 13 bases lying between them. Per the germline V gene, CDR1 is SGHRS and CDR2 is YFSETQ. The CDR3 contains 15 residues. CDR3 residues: CASSLALTGAETQYF. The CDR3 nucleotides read TGCGCCAGCAGCTTGGCCTTAACGGGAGCAGAGACCCAGTACTTC.

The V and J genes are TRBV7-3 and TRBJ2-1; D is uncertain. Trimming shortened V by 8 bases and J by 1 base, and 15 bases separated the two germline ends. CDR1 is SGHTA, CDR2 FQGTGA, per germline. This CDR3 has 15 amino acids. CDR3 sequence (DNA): TGTGCCAGCTCAATCTCGGGTCTTTCCTACAATGAGCAGTTCTTC. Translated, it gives CASSISGLSYNEQFF. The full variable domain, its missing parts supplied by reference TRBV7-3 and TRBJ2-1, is GAGVSQTPSNKVTEKGKYVELRCDPISGHTALYWYRQSLGQGPEFLIYFQGTGAADDSGLPNDRFFAVRPEGSVSTLKIQRTERGDSAVYLCASSISGLSYNEQFFGPGTRLTVL.

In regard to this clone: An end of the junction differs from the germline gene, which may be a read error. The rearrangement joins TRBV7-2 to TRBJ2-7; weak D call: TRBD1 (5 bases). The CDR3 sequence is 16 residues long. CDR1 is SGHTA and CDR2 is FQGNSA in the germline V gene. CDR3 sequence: CASSLALLGPSSEQYF. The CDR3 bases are TGTGCCAGCAGCTTAGCGCTGCTGGGGCCCTCCTCCGAGCAGTACTTC.

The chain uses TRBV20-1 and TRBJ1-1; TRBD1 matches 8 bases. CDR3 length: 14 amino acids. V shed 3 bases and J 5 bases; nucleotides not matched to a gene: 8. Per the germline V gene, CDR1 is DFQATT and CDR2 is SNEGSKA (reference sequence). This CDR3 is CSASARQGRTEAFF. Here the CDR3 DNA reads TGCAGTGCTAGTGCTCGACAGGGGCGGACTGAAGCTTTCTTT.

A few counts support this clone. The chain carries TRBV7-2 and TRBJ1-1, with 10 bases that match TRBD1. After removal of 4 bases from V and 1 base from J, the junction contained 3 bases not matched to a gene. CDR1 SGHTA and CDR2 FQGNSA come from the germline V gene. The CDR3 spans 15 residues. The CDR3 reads CASSSGQGGNTEAFF. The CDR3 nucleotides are TGTGCCAGCAGCTCAGGACAGGGGGGGAACACTGAAGCTTTCTTT.